What follows are 10 T cell receptor beta chains derived from one specimen sequenced in a study of PD-1 blockade in classical Hodgkin lymphoma. This table comes from immunoSEQ multiplex PCR, and its TCRdb copy is limited to in-frame clones, with some not included. The sample includes approximately 65,000 clones, about 90% of them seen just once. Regarding time point: cycle 4 day 1 (C4D1), after less than 7 weeks of nivolumab. Every patient was affected by relapse after autologous stem cell transplantation, while exposure to brentuximab vedotin was not uniform. The sample in question was peripheral blood mononuclear cells (PBMCs), obtained before the fourth cycle of nivolumab. These receptors came from a human donor with classical Hodgkin lymphoma.

V usage is TRBV27 and J usage is TRBJ2-7; D possibly corresponds to TRBD1 (5 bases). Germline V gene lookup returns CDR1 MNHEY and CDR2 SMNVEV (reference sequence). The V end lost 8 bases, the J end lost 2 bases, and 16 bases lay between the germline ends. This CDR3 comprises 14 residues. The CDR3 here is CASAPQVATYEQYF. CDR3 DNA sequence: TGTGCCAGCGCACCACAGGTTGCCACCTACGAGCAGTACTTC.

In this sample, this clone is medium-sized. V gene TRBV15 combines with J gene TRBJ2-5; 9 nucleotides align to TRBD2. From germline, CDR1 is LNHNV and CDR2 YYDKDF (reference sequence). The CDR3 has 13 amino acids. V lost 4 bases, J lost 5 bases, and 2 bases stayed unmatched. The CDR3 reads CATSKLAGETQYF. The CDR3 DNA is TGTGCCACCAGCAAGCTAGCGGGGGAGACCCAGTACTTC.

This clone has only one observation. This sequence joins TRBV7-9 and TRBJ2-7, with D perhaps matching TRBD1 or TRBD2 (6 bases each). V lost 5 bases and J 4 bases, leaving 18 bases between the germline ends. This CDR3 contains 15 residues. Per the germline V gene, CDR1 is SEHNR and CDR2 is FQNEAQ (reference sequence). CDR3 coding DNA: TGTGCCAGCAGCGCGCTTCGGACGGGGGCTTACGAGCAGTACTTC. Translation: CASSALRTGAYEQYF.

This sequence joins TRBV6-6 and TRBJ1-2; maybe TRBD1 (5 bases). Looked up from germline, CDR1 is MNHNY and CDR2 is SVGAGI (reference sequence). The CDR3 consists of 15 residues. V gave up 4 bases and J gave up 0 bases, with 12 bases separating them. The CDR3 nucleotides read TGTGCCAGCAGTTCCGGGACGGGAGCTAACTATGGCTACACCTTC. Encoded protein: CASSSGTGANYGYTF.

The gene calls are TRBV19 and TRBJ2-3; D is ambiguous. CDR3 length: 13 amino acids. CDR1 and CDR2 from the germline V gene are LNHDA and SQIVND (reference sequence). With 2 bases removed from V and 2 bases from J, the gap between germline ends came to 5 bases. CDR3 protein: CASSIINTDTQYF. In DNA, the CDR3 is TGTGCCAGTAGTATAATCAACACAGATACGCAGTATTTT. The complete variable domain, with remaining parts taken from reference TRBV19 and TRBJ2-3, reads DGGITQSPKYLFRKEGQNVTLSCEQNLNHDAMYWYRQDPGQGLRLIYYSQIVNDFQKGDIAEGYSVSREKKESFPLTVTSAQKNPTAFYLCASSIINTDTQYFGPGTRLTVL.

The rearrangement links TRBV6-5 to TRBJ1-2; 8 nucleotides match TRBD1. There are 14 residues in the CDR3. The germline V gene has CDR1 MNHEY and CDR2 SVGAGI. V was pared by 4 bases and J by 1 base, with 2 bases of the junction left unmatched. As DNA, the CDR3 is TGTGCCAGCAGTTCAGGGGGCAATAACTATGGCTACACCTTC. Amino acids: CASSSGGNNYGYTF.

The chain recombines TRBV7-9 with TRBJ2-2; unclear D gene. CDR3 length: 14 amino acids. Germline CDR1 SEHNR, CDR2 FQNEAQ (reference sequence). V was cut by 5 bases and J by 3 bases, with 10 bases left in between. The CDR3 region is CASSIRTDTGELFF. The CDR3 DNA follows: TGTGCCAGCAGCATAAGAACGGACACCGGGGAGCTGTTTTTT. The whole variable domain, filled in from reference TRBV7-9 and TRBJ2-2, reads DTGVSQNPRHKITKRGQNVTFRCDPISEHNRLYWYRQTLGQGPEFLTYFQNEAQLEKSRLLSDRFSAERPKGSFSTLEIQRTEQGDSAMYLCASSIRTDTGELFFGEGSRLTVL.

J is TRBJ2-1 and V is TRBV5-4; no definite D call. Between the trimmed V and J ends, which lost 1 base and 3 bases, there was a span of 8 bases. CDR3 size: 14 residues. Looked up from germline, CDR1 is SGHNT and CDR2 is YYREEE (reference sequence). In DNA form, the CDR3 reads TGTGCCAGCAGCTTGAATAGACTCTACAATGAGCAGTTCTTC. This encodes CASSLNRLYNEQFF.

The V call is TRBV30, the J call TRBJ1-2, with 7 nucleotides matching TRBD1. There are 11 residues in the CDR3. Looked up from germline, CDR1 is GTSNPN and CDR2 is SVGIG (reference sequence). The DNA for the CDR3 is TGTGCTTTGAGACAGGGCGGCGGCTACACCTTC. Its translation: CALRQGGGYTF.

The chain employs TRBV6-5 and TRBJ1-2; unclear D gene. The CDR3 totals 13 residues. Germline CDR1 reads MNHEY; CDR2 reads SVGAGI. The V and J ends lost 2 bases and 4 bases respectively, with 8 bases between them. As DNA, the CDR3 is TGTGCCAGCAGTTACGCGGAAACCTATGGCTACACCTTC. Translation: CASSYAETYGYTF.